This T cell receptor (beta chain) was sequenced during a study of CD8+ T cells in alopecia areata. Germline V gene sequence: CDR1 MNHEY, CDR2 SMNVEV (reference sequence). The CDR3 has 12 residues. Trimming took off 8 bases at V and 5 bases at J, with 12 bases between the two ends. Findings and limits, study-wide: Amid tofacitinib therapy, many expanded lesional clones stayed present in scalp and blood. Between patients, shared TCR sequences were less clear than in mice. This was possibly due in part to HLA diversity in the patient population.

cDNA prepared by RNA extraction and subsequent reverse transcription served as the template for sequencing. The repertoire was sequenced with immunoSEQ multiplex PCR; TCRdb's copy has only in-frame clones and lacks some. The data contain approximately 42,000 clones, around three fifths of them singletons. As regards this clone: What it binds is not known.

Indicated treatment: oral pan-JAK inhibitor, 5-10 mg twice daily. CD4+ and CD8+ T cells were sorted from PBMCs stained for CD3, CD4 and CD8. The TCR comes from a human donor with alopecia areata. The sample consisted of CD8+ T cells sorted from blood, taken at week 4, from a patient treated with tofacitinib. The chain joins TRBV27 to TRBJ1-1; possible D gene TRBD1, 5 bases. CDR3: CASGDVRTEAFF. For the CDR3, the DNA is TGTGCCAGCGGGGACGTGAGGACTGAAGCTTTCTTT.